This T cell receptor (beta chain) stems from a study of cytomegalovirus exposure and HLA in healthy donors. Notes on the study in general: In a later analysis, TCR beta V- and J-gene trimming was associated with a missense DCLRE1C variant. As a later analysis revealed, the rate of TCR association differed by HLA locus, with DRB1 most and HLA-C fewest.

CDR1 and CDR2 (germline): SGHAT, FQNNGV. V shed 1 base, J shed 9 bases, and the junction held 11 bases outside the gene matches. The CDR3 sequence is 16 residues long. 60 Vbeta and 13 Jbeta primers were used in PCR. TCRdb keeps only in-frame clones here, not all; method: immunoSEQ multiplex PCR. Among 120,000 to 150,000 clones, 75% to 80% were seen once, and the ten largest hold around 5.9%. Turning to this clone: Antigen specificity is unknown.

The clonotype originates from a woman between 40 and 50 years old in good health and CMV-seropositive. The chain joins TRBV11-2 to TRBJ2-1; 8 positions match TRBD2. The material sequenced was PBMCs. The CDR3 is CASSLVGGEVGGEQFF. The CDR3 DNA is TGTGCCAGCAGCTTAGTCGGGGGGGAGGTCGGTGGTGAGCAGTTCTTC.